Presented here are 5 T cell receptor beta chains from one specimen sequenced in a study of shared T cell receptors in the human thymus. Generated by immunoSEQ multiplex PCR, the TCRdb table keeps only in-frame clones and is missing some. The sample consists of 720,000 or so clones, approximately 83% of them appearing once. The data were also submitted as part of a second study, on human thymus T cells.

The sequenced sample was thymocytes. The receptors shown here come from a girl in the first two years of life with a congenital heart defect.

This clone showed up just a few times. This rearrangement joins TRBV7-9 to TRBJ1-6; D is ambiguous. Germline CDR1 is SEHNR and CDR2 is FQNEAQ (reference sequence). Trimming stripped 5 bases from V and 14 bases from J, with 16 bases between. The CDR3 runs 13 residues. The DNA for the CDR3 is TGTGCCAGCAGCCCCATGGCCCGCGGGGCCCTCCACTTT. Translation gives CASSPMARGALHF.

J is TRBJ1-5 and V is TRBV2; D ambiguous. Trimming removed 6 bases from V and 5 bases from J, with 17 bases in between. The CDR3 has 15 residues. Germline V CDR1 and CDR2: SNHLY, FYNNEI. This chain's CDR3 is CASRDIDTLHQPQHF. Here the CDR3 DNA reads TGTGCCAGCAGGGATATCGACACCCTTCATCAGCCCCAGCATTTT.

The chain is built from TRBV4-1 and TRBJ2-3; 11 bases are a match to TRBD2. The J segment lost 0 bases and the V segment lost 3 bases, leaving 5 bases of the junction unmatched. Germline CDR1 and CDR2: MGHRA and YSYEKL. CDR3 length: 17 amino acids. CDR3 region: CASSQGLAGGSTDTQYF. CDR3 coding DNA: TGCGCCAGCAGCCAGGGTTTAGCGGGGGGGAGCACAGATACGCAGTATTTT.

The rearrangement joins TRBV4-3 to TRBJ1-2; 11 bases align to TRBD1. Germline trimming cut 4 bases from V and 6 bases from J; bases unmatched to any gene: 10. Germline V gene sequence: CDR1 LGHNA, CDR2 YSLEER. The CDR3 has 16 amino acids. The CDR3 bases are TGCGCCAGCAGCCCTAGGAGGGACAGGGGGGGAGATGGCTACACCTTC. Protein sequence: CASSPRRDRGGDGYTF.

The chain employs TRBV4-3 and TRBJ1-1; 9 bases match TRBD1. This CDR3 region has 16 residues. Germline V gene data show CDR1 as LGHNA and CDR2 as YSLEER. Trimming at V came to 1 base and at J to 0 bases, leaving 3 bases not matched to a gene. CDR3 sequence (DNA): TGCGCCAGCAGCCAAGTTGGACAGGGGTTGAACACTGAAGCTTTCTTT. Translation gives CASSQVGQGLNTEAFF.